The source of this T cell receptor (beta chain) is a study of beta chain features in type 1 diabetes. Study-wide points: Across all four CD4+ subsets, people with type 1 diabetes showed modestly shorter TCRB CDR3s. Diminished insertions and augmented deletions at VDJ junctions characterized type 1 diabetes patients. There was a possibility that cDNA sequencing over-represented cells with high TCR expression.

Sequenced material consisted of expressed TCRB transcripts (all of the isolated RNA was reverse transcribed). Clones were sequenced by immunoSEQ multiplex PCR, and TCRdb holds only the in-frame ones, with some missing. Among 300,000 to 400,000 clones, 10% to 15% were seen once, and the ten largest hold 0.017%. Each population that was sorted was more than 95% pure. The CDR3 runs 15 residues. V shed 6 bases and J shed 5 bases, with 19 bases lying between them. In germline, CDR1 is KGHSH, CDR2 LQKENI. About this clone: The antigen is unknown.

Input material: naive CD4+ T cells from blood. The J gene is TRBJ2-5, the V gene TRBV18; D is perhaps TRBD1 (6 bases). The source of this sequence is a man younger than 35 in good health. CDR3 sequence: CASSPRSGDGETQYF. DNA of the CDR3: TGTGCCAGCTCTCCCAGGTCAGGGGACGGGGAGACCCAGTACTTC.